This is a list of T cell receptor beta chains from one sample in a study of Ad26.COV2.S vaccination and SARS-CoV-2 variants. Libraries were prepared by immunoSEQ multiplex PCR; TCRdb keeps only in-frame clonotypes and omits some of them. The sample includes 180,000 or so clones, roughly 87% of them seen just once. The sample here was peripheral blood, taken after recovery from COVID-19. The source of these receptors is a human donor who had recovered from COVID-19. The conserved cysteine and the conserved F or W are not part of the CDR3 here. Fields, in order: J gene, V gene, CDR3 protein.

TRBJ1-1 | TRBV6-5 | ASSGQTGITEAF
TRBJ2-6 | TRBV9 | ASSVGGTAGANVLT
TRBJ1-4 | TRBV5-1 | ASSPLGGATNEKLF
TRBJ1-1 | TRBV20-1 | SASGGRSNTEAF
TRBJ1-4 | TRBV7-8 | ASSLVVPEKLF
TRBJ1-3 | TRBV2 | ASSPNRVTIY
TRBJ1-3 | TRBV6-2/TRBV6-3 | ASSSSRNTIY
TRBJ1-2 | TRBV11-3 | ASSSALGYGYT
TRBJ1-4 | TRBV9 | ASSVSGLNEKLF
TRBJ2-5 | TRBV7-3 | ASSLTRGETQY
TRBJ1-5 | TRBV9 | ASSVGELINQPQH
TRBJ1-5 | TRBV9 | ASSRDSYSNQPQH
TRBJ2-3 | TRBV5-1 | ASSLAPGGTDTQY
TRBJ2-1 | TRBV28 | ASSDAGGGSNEQF
TRBJ2-7 | TRBV3-1/TRBV3-2 | ASSPEWTGREQY
TRBJ1-2 | TRBV30 | ARKGGLDYGYT
TRBJ1-2 | TRBV2 | ASSAGSAYGYT
TRBJ2-1 | TRBV5-1 | ASSLLAGGPGYNEQF